The rows below give T cell receptor beta chains drawn from one sample of a study of blood T cell repertoires in COVID-19. The table came from immunoSEQ multiplex PCR; TCRdb's copy has only in-frame clones and leaves some out. The repertoire holds about 270,000 clones, with 85% to 90% as singletons. Sequencing input: PBMCs or T cells enriched from blood (not recorded which). These receptor sequences come from a woman under 30 who had recovered from COVID-19. The CDR3 runs from the conserved cysteine through the conserved F or W. A D gene is named only where the DNA matches it firmly. Clone size is shown for a subset of rows, as once, few, many or a class of expanded clone.

d_call: -
j_call: TRBJ1-6
v_call: TRBV11-3
clone_size: -
cdr3_aa: CASSSDTNSPLHF
cdr3_nt: TGTGCCAGCAGTTCCGACACAAATTCACCCCTCCACTTT

d_call: -
j_call: TRBJ2-3
v_call: TRBV28
clone_size: -
cdr3_aa: CASSLAGALYSSTDTQYF
cdr3_nt: TGTGCCAGCAGTTTAGCGGGGGCCCTCTATTCTAGCACAGATACGCAGTATTTT

d_call: TRBD1
j_call: TRBJ1-1
v_call: TRBV5-1
clone_size: -
cdr3_aa: CASSLQGELTEAFF
cdr3_nt: TGCGCCAGCAGCTTGCAGGGGGAATTAACTGAAGCTTTCTTT

d_call: -
j_call: TRBJ2-3
v_call: TRBV7-9
clone_size: -
cdr3_aa: CATSGGQSTDTQYF
cdr3_nt: TGTGCCACCTCCGGGGGGCAGAGCACAGATACGCAGTATTTT

d_call: TRBD1
j_call: TRBJ2-7
v_call: TRBV7-9
clone_size: -
cdr3_aa: CASSSYRGPNEQYF
cdr3_nt: TGTGCCAGCAGCTCTTACAGGGGGCCCAACGAGCAGTACTTC

d_call: TRBD2
j_call: TRBJ2-7
v_call: TRBV10-3
clone_size: few
cdr3_aa: CAIPPASGGRSSYEQYF
cdr3_nt: TGTGCCATCCCCCCTGCTAGCGGGGGCCGAAGCTCCTACGAGCAGTACTTC

d_call: -
j_call: TRBJ1-6
v_call: TRBV19
clone_size: -
cdr3_aa: CASSTLAGDSPLHF
cdr3_nt: TGTGCCAGTAGTACTCTGGCCGGGGATTCACCCCTCCACTTT

d_call: -
j_call: TRBJ2-2
v_call: TRBV5-6
clone_size: -
cdr3_aa: CASSFQNTGELFF
cdr3_nt: TGTGCCAGCAGCTTTCAGAACACCGGGGAGCTGTTTTTT

d_call: -
j_call: TRBJ2-3
v_call: TRBV6-5
clone_size: -
cdr3_aa: CASSYFARADTQYF
cdr3_nt: TGTGCCAGCAGTTACTTTGCGCGGGCAGATACGCAGTATTTT

d_call: TRBD1
j_call: TRBJ1-2
v_call: TRBV7-3
clone_size: -
cdr3_aa: CASSLEAEDRVWASYGYTF
cdr3_nt: TGTGCCAGCAGCTTGGAGGCCGAGGACAGGGTGTGGGCCAGTTATGGCTACACCTTC

d_call: TRBD1
j_call: TRBJ1-6
v_call: TRBV5-5
clone_size: -
cdr3_aa: CASSFRTGLYLGSPLHF
cdr3_nt: TGTGCCAGCAGCTTCCGGACAGGCCTATACCTCGGATCACCCCTCCACTTT

d_call: -
j_call: TRBJ2-5
v_call: TRBV29-1
clone_size: -
cdr3_aa: CSVGGETQYF
cdr3_nt: TGCAGCGTTGGAGGGGAGACCCAGTACTTC

d_call: TRBD2
j_call: TRBJ2-7
v_call: TRBV5-6
clone_size: -
cdr3_aa: CASSLAGGASEQYF
cdr3_nt: TGTGCCAGCAGCTTGGCCGGGGGGGCAAGCGAGCAGTACTTC

d_call: TRBD2
j_call: TRBJ2-2
v_call: TRBV10-3
clone_size: once
cdr3_aa: CAISPGTSGGTGELFF
cdr3_nt: TGTGCCATCAGCCCGGGGACTAGCGGGGGGACCGGGGAGCTGTTTTTT

d_call: TRBD1
j_call: TRBJ1-2
v_call: TRBV20-1
clone_size: -
cdr3_aa: CSASRPSGGHYGYTF
cdr3_nt: TGCAGTGCTAGTCGCCCCTCAGGGGGCCATTATGGCTACACCTTC

d_call: -
j_call: TRBJ1-3
v_call: TRBV30
clone_size: -
cdr3_aa: CAWNRDFSGNTIYF
cdr3_nt: TGTGCCTGGAACCGGGATTTCTCTGGAAACACCATATATTTT

d_call: TRBD2
j_call: TRBJ2-3
v_call: TRBV5-4
clone_size: -
cdr3_aa: CASSRTSGGPGGTDTQYF
cdr3_nt: TGTGCCAGCAGCCGTACTAGCGGGGGGCCTGGTGGTACAGATACGCAGTATTTT

d_call: -
j_call: TRBJ2-5
v_call: TRBV18
clone_size: -
cdr3_aa: CASSSLRETQYF
cdr3_nt: TGTGCCAGCTCATCTCTGAGAGAGACCCAGTACTTC

d_call: -
j_call: TRBJ1-1
v_call: TRBV6-5
clone_size: -
cdr3_aa: CASSYSRQGTEAFF
cdr3_nt: TGTGCCAGCAGTTACTCGAGGCAGGGCACTGAAGCTTTCTTT

d_call: TRBD1
j_call: TRBJ1-3
v_call: TRBV7-6
clone_size: -
cdr3_aa: CASSLVMGQGVSGNTIYF
cdr3_nt: TGTGCCAGCAGCTTAGTAATGGGACAGGGGGTCTCTGGAAACACCATATATTTT

d_call: -
j_call: TRBJ2-3
v_call: TRBV18
clone_size: -
cdr3_aa: CASSLRGGDTQYF
cdr3_nt: TGTGCCAGTTCCCTCAGAGGGGGAGATACGCAGTATTTT

d_call: -
j_call: TRBJ2-5
v_call: TRBV13
clone_size: -
cdr3_aa: CASSVRDNQETQYF
cdr3_nt: TGTGCCAGCAGCGTCCGGGACAACCAAGAGACCCAGTACTTC

d_call: -
j_call: TRBJ2-5
v_call: TRBV5-5
clone_size: -
cdr3_aa: CASSWAPSETQYF
cdr3_nt: TGTGCCAGCAGCTGGGCCCCGTCCGAGACCCAGTACTTC

d_call: TRBD1
j_call: TRBJ1-1
v_call: TRBV5-1
clone_size: -
cdr3_aa: CASSTGTGVNTEAFF
cdr3_nt: TGCGCCAGCAGCACCGGGACAGGGGTGAACACTGAAGCTTTCTTT

d_call: TRBD1
j_call: TRBJ1-5
v_call: TRBV6-2/TRBV6-3
clone_size: -
cdr3_aa: CASSPGQGYNQPQHF
cdr3_nt: TGTGCCAGCAGTCCGGGACAGGGGTACAATCAGCCCCAGCATTTT

d_call: TRBD1
j_call: TRBJ1-1
v_call: TRBV5-8
clone_size: -
cdr3_aa: CASSLPGQSTEAFF
cdr3_nt: TGTGCCAGCAGCTTGCCGGGACAGAGCACTGAAGCTTTCTTT

d_call: -
j_call: TRBJ2-5
v_call: TRBV2
clone_size: -
cdr3_aa: CASSWNSGEETQYF
cdr3_nt: TGTGCCAGCAGTTGGAATTCGGGAGAGGAGACCCAGTACTTC

d_call: -
j_call: TRBJ2-5
v_call: TRBV29-1
clone_size: -
cdr3_aa: CSLQEGGAKTQYF
cdr3_nt: TGCAGCTTACAGGAGGGGGGGGCAAAGACCCAGTACTTC

d_call: -
j_call: TRBJ1-1
v_call: TRBV4-1
clone_size: -
cdr3_aa: CASSQVGGSNTEAFF
cdr3_nt: TGCGCCAGCAGCCAAGTAGGAGGGTCGAACACTGAAGCTTTCTTT

d_call: TRBD2
j_call: TRBJ2-1
v_call: TRBV9
clone_size: once
cdr3_aa: CASSVQLAVNNEQFF
cdr3_nt: TGTGCCAGCAGCGTTCAGCTAGCGGTTAACAATGAGCAGTTCTTC

d_call: -
j_call: TRBJ2-7
v_call: TRBV6-5
clone_size: -
cdr3_aa: CASRSPVSDEQYF
cdr3_nt: TGTGCCAGCAGATCCCCCGTGTCTGACGAGCAGTACTTC

d_call: -
j_call: TRBJ1-5
v_call: TRBV24-1
clone_size: -
cdr3_aa: CAPTHVNSNQPQHF
cdr3_nt: TGTGCCCCCACACACGTAAATAGCAATCAGCCCCAGCATTTT

d_call: -
j_call: TRBJ2-7
v_call: TRBV27
clone_size: once
cdr3_aa: CASSVRVWDEQYF
cdr3_nt: TGTGCCAGCTCTGTGCGGGTGTGGGACGAGCAGTACTTC

d_call: -
j_call: TRBJ1-4
v_call: TRBV18
clone_size: -
cdr3_aa: CASSPAAGELSGGKLFF
cdr3_nt: TGTGCCAGCTCACCTGCAGCGGGGGAACTTTCTGGGGGAAAACTGTTTTTT

d_call: TRBD2
j_call: TRBJ2-1
v_call: TRBV4-1
clone_size: -
cdr3_aa: CASSQVQRGVYNEQFF
cdr3_nt: TGCGCCAGCAGCCAAGTTCAGCGGGGGGTCTACAATGAGCAGTTCTTC

d_call: -
j_call: TRBJ1-4
v_call: TRBV18
clone_size: -
cdr3_aa: CASSLTPQGRNEKLFF
cdr3_nt: TGTGCCAGCTCATTAACACCCCAGGGGAGAAATGAAAAACTGTTTTTT

d_call: -
j_call: TRBJ1-2
v_call: TRBV14
clone_size: -
cdr3_aa: CASSQVGSGVGYTF
cdr3_nt: TGTGCCAGCAGCCAAGTCGGGTCAGGGGTTGGCTACACCTTC

d_call: TRBD1
j_call: TRBJ1-6
v_call: TRBV6-2/TRBV6-3
clone_size: -
cdr3_aa: CASSRPGQPNSPLHF
cdr3_nt: TGTGCCAGCAGTAGACCGGGACAGCCCAATTCACCCCTCCACTTT

d_call: -
j_call: TRBJ1-1
v_call: TRBV9
clone_size: -
cdr3_aa: CASSPMDRNTEAFF
cdr3_nt: TGTGCCAGCAGCCCCATGGACAGGAACACTGAAGCTTTCTTT

d_call: -
j_call: TRBJ2-7
v_call: TRBV27
clone_size: -
cdr3_aa: CASSPDRIVHEQYF
cdr3_nt: TGTGCCAGCAGTCCTGACAGGATCGTGCACGAGCAGTACTTC

d_call: TRBD1
j_call: TRBJ1-2
v_call: TRBV28
clone_size: few
cdr3_aa: CASSPPGQNYGYTF
cdr3_nt: TGTGCCAGCAGTCCGCCGGGACAGAACTATGGCTACACCTTC

d_call: -
j_call: TRBJ1-4
v_call: TRBV5-8
clone_size: -
cdr3_aa: CASRSEPATNEKLFF
cdr3_nt: TGTGCCAGCAGAAGTGAGCCTGCAACTAATGAAAAACTGTTTTTT

d_call: TRBD1
j_call: TRBJ1-2
v_call: TRBV11-3
clone_size: -
cdr3_aa: CASSPGTGQNGYTF
cdr3_nt: TGTGCCAGCAGCCCCGGGACAGGGCAAAATGGCTACACCTTC

d_call: -
j_call: TRBJ1-2
v_call: TRBV11-2
clone_size: -
cdr3_aa: CASSSIRDGSIHNYGYTF
cdr3_nt: TGTGCCAGCAGCTCAATCCGGGACGGGAGTATACATAACTATGGCTACACCTTC

d_call: -
j_call: TRBJ2-5
v_call: TRBV20-1
clone_size: -
cdr3_aa: CSASSVEETQYF
cdr3_nt: TGCAGTGCTAGTTCAGTGGAAGAGACCCAGTACTTC

d_call: TRBD1
j_call: TRBJ2-7
v_call: TRBV7-9
clone_size: -
cdr3_aa: CASTAGTALYEQYF
cdr3_nt: TGTGCCAGTACCGCCGGGACAGCACTCTACGAGCAGTACTTC

d_call: -
j_call: TRBJ2-3
v_call: TRBV28
clone_size: -
cdr3_aa: CASSPITGLDADTQYF
cdr3_nt: TGTGCCAGCAGTCCAATCACAGGGCTGGACGCAGATACGCAGTATTTT

d_call: -
j_call: TRBJ1-6
v_call: TRBV5-1
clone_size: -
cdr3_aa: CASSPRSANSPLHF
cdr3_nt: TGCGCCAGCAGCCCGAGGTCTGCGAATTCACCCCTCCACTTT

d_call: -
j_call: TRBJ1-3
v_call: TRBV6-5
clone_size: -
cdr3_aa: CASRDTAYGNTIYF
cdr3_nt: TGTGCCAGCAGGGATACAGCCTACGGAAACACCATATATTTT

d_call: -
j_call: TRBJ2-7
v_call: TRBV10-2
clone_size: -
cdr3_aa: CASSETGSSEQYF
cdr3_nt: TGCGCCAGCAGTGAGACAGGTTCGAGCGAGCAGTACTTC

d_call: TRBD1
j_call: TRBJ1-2
v_call: TRBV2
clone_size: -
cdr3_aa: CASSGQGFNYGYTF
cdr3_nt: TGTGCCAGCAGTGGACAGGGGTTCAACTATGGCTACACCTTC

d_call: -
j_call: TRBJ2-7
v_call: TRBV5-1
clone_size: -
cdr3_aa: CASSLASVQAYAYEQYF
cdr3_nt: TGCGCCAGCAGCTTGGCCTCAGTACAGGCCTACGCCTACGAGCAGTACTTC

d_call: TRBD1
j_call: TRBJ1-1
v_call: TRBV5-1
clone_size: -
cdr3_aa: CASSQTGGNTEAFF
cdr3_nt: TGCGCCAGCAGTCAGACAGGGGGGAACACTGAAGCTTTCTTT

d_call: -
j_call: TRBJ2-7
v_call: TRBV4-1
clone_size: -
cdr3_aa: CASSQVHGTFSYEQYF
cdr3_nt: TGCGCCAGCAGCCAGGTACACGGGACATTCTCCTACGAGCAGTACTTC